This T cell receptor beta chain originates from a study of shared clonotypes between healthy human individuals. Naive CD8 cells comprised CD45RO-negative, CCR7-positively selected cells, excluding terminally differentiated effector memory CD45RA+ cells. As regards this clone: What it binds is not known.

Study-wide results and limits: On the whole, naive subsets had larger estimated richness than memory subsets had.

V gave up 4 bases and J gave up 8 bases, with 11 bases separating them. This CDR3 is built from 12 residues. The germline gives CDR1 SEHNR, CDR2 FQNEAQ (reference sequence). TCRdb keeps only in-frame clones here, not all; method: immunoSEQ multiplex PCR. The sample carries hundreds of thousands of clones, 85% to 95% recorded once. The source is a woman in her 30s in good health. V is TRBV7-9 and J is TRBJ1-1; D unresolved. Sequencing was performed on naive CD8+ T cells sorted from blood. CDR3 protein: CASSYYREEAFF. DNA for the CDR3: TGTGCCAGCAGCTATTACCGGGAAGAAGCTTTCTTT. The whole variable domain, remainder taken from reference TRBV7-9 and TRBJ1-1, is DTGVSQNPRHKITKRGQNVTFRCDPISEHNRLYWYRQTLGQGPEFLTYFQNEAQLEKSRLLSDRFSAERPKGSFSTLEIQRTEQGDSAMYLCASSYYREEAFFGQGTRLTVV.